The sample holds many counts of the clone carrying this TCR beta chain. The antigen is unknown. This sample is drawn from a study of human T cells and chemical hapten exposure. Study-wide findings and caveats: Counts of TCRs expanded at PT1 correlated positively with patch test score.

The junction had 12 bases not matched to a gene; V was cut back by 0 bases and J by 6 bases. Germline assignment: CDR1 SQVTM and CDR2 ANQGSEA. This CDR3 has 16 residues. Time point here: patch test 1, 2 weeks after DPC sensitization. Treatment of the sample: therapeutic diphenylcyclopropenone sensitization with weekly scalp DPC. TCRdb analysed the RACE reads with MiXCR anew, one entry per CDR3 protein. The repertoire holds 100,000 or so distinct CDR3 sequences, with more than 9.5% as singletons. J is TRBJ1-1 and V is TRBV29-1, with 8 bases identical to TRBD1. The origin of this receptor is a woman aged 35 to 49 with alopecia areata. Some clones in this sample may be carry-over from other donors' samples. The specimen was whole blood, collected in connection with sensitization to the hapten diphenylcyclopropenone (DPC). The CDR3 is CSVEDRRGRGFSEAFF. In DNA, the CDR3 is TGCAGCGTTGAAGATCGCAGGGGGCGAGGCTTTTCTGAAGCTTTCTTT.